The clone carrying this T cell receptor beta chain occurred many times. This specimen comes from a study of molecular identifiers for immune sequencing clone quantification. CDR1 MDHEN and CDR2 SYDVKM come from the germline V gene. Deletions cut 2 bases from V and 2 bases from J, with 10 bases between. This CDR3 region has 16 residues. Each CDR3 protein gets one entry after TCRdb re-called the PCR reads with MiXCR. The top ten hold 4% to 5% of the sample, which has about 100,000 distinct CDR3 sequences, roughly 38% seen once. The chain links TRBV28 to TRBJ2-6, with a tentative D call TRBD2 (5 bases). This receptor was identified in a human donor in good health. Some libraries in this study had Jurkat cell RNA spiked in. The source material was naive CD8+ T cells from blood, with Jurkat cell RNA spiked in. Documented subset: FACS-sorted CD8+CD4-CCR7+CD45RA+ naive T cells. The CDR3 DNA reads TGTGCCAGCAGTTTAGGAGTGAGGGCTGGGGCCAACGTCCTGACTTTC. Translating gives CASSLGVRAGANVLTF.